Listed below are T cell receptor beta chains from one sample, sequenced in a study of blood T cells in healthy people across ages. From the 5' RACE reads, TCRdb called clonotypes with MiXCR, one entry per CDR3 protein. In the table there are some 900,000 distinct CDR3 sequences, roughly 50% of which are singletons. The source material was blood. These receptors came from a man aged 25-45 years in good health. Both conserved end residues are part of each CDR3. The D gene is left open where the match is weak. Where a row states a size, it is once, few, many or the class of an expanded clone; other rows omit it.

>TRBV28|-|-|TRBJ2-3
CASSPGAGVTDTQYF
TGTGCCAGCAGTCCTGGGGCTGGGGTAACAGATACGCAGTATTTT
>TRBV12-3/TRBV12-4|-|-|TRBJ2-2
CASSPRVGGNTGELFF
TGTGCCAGCAGTCCTCGGGTCGGGGGTAACACCGGGGAGCTGTTTTTT
>TRBV6-2/TRBV6-3|TRBD2|-|TRBJ2-3
CASSTPRTSGVDTQYF
TGTGCCAGCAGTACGCCGAGGACTAGCGGGGTTGATACGCAGTATTTT
>TRBV10-3|-|few|TRBJ2-3
CAISGPAGGTDTQYF
TGTGCCATCAGTGGCCCGGCAGGAGGCACAGATACGCAGTATTTT
>TRBV24-1|-|-|TRBJ2-1
CATSDFVGNNEQFF
TGTGCCACCAGTGATTTCGTGGGAAACAATGAGCAGTTCTTC
>TRBV7-2|-|-|TRBJ2-5
CASSPGQSTVQETQYF
TGTGCCAGCAGCCCCGGACAGTCTACAGTCCAAGAGACCCAGTACTTC
>TRBV29-1|-|-|TRBJ2-1
CSVDRAGAHNEQFF
TGCAGCGTTGACAGGGCAGGGGCCCACAATGAGCAGTTCTTC
>TRBV6-5|-|-|TRBJ1-2
CASSYMGGSGYTF
TGTGCCAGCAGTTACATGGGGGGAAGTGGCTACACCTTC
>TRBV9|-|-|TRBJ2-1
CASSPRSGTDSYNEQFF
TGTGCCAGCAGCCCGCGGTCGGGGACCGACTCCTACAATGAGCAGTTCTTC
>TRBV6-5|-|-|TRBJ1-5
CASSYSSGGSQPQHF
TGTGCCAGCAGTTACTCGTCGGGGGGCAGCCAGCCCCAGCATTTT
>TRBV15|TRBD2|few|TRBJ2-3
CATSPRGGSTDTQYF
TGTGCCACCAGCCCCCGGGGGGGAAGCACAGATACGCAGTATTTT
>TRBV25-1|-|-|TRBJ1-1
CAILTGTEAFF
TGTGCCATCTTGACTGGAACTGAAGCTTTCTTT
>TRBV20-1|TRBD2|few|TRBJ2-4
CSARTSGGAKNIQYF
TGCAGTGCTAGAACCAGCGGGGGCGCCAAAAACATTCAGTACTTC
>TRBV11-2|TRBD2|-|TRBJ2-3
CASSLGTRADTQYF
TGTGCCAGCAGCTTAGGGACTAGGGCAGATACGCAGTATTTT
>TRBV20-1|TRBD2|-|TRBJ2-3
CSAELAGAGDTQYF
TGCAGTGCCGAACTAGCGGGAGCAGGAGATACGCAGTATTTT
>TRBV28|-|-|TRBJ2-1
CATPLGRNAYNEQFF
TGTGCCACCCCTCTAGGGCGGAACGCTTACAATGAGCAGTTCTTC
>TRBV7-2|-|-|TRBJ2-7
CASTIVRHEQYF
TGTGCCAGCACCATAGTGAGGCACGAGCAGTACTTC
>TRBV20-1|-|many|TRBJ2-3
CSAPRLNTDTQYF
TGCAGTGCTCCCAGATTGAACACAGATACGCAGTATTTT
>TRBV7-9|TRBD1|-|TRBJ1-6
CASSRAGTGASALHF
TGTGCCAGCAGTCGCGCCGGGACAGGAGCTTCAGCCCTCCACTTT
>TRBV7-9|TRBD1|many|TRBJ2-1
CASSLEGASYNEQFF
TGTGCCAGCAGTTTAGAGGGGGCCTCCTACAATGAGCAGTTCTTC
>TRBV4-1|-|-|TRBJ2-1
CASSQSLDNEQFF
TGCGCCAGCAGCCAATCACTAGACAATGAGCAGTTCTTC
>TRBV5-1|-|-|TRBJ2-1
CASSLSLRMSSYNEQFF
TGCGCCAGCAGCCTTAGCCTACGGATGAGCTCCTACAATGAGCAGTTCTTC
>TRBV11-2|-|many|TRBJ2-7
CASSRPRELGEQYF
TGTGCCAGCAGCAGACCCAGGGAACTAGGCGAGCAGTACTTC
>TRBV5-6|TRBD1|-|TRBJ2-1
CASSLPQSRDRERHNEQFF
TGTGCCAGCAGCTTGCCACAATCTAGGGACAGGGAAAGGCACAATGAGCAGTTCTTC
>TRBV20-1|TRBD1|-|TRBJ2-5
CSARVGTGTQETQYF
TGCAGTGCTAGAGTAGGGACAGGGACCCAAGAGACCCAGTACTTC
>TRBV4-1|TRBD1|many|TRBJ2-2
CASRPTGGRDNTGELFF
TGCGCCAGCAGACCCACAGGGGGACGTGATAACACCGGGGAGCTGTTTTTT
>TRBV30|-|many|TRBJ1-4
CAWSWWGGEKLFF
TGTGCCTGGAGTTGGTGGGGAGGAGAAAAACTGTTTTTT
>TRBV6-6|-|-|TRBJ2-7
CASSYRATSYEQYF
TGTGCCAGCAGTTATAGGGCGACGTCCTACGAGCAGTACTTC
>TRBV18|-|-|TRBJ2-1
CASSPGTQNEQFF
TGTGCCAGCTCACCGGGTACCCAAAATGAGCAGTTCTTC
>TRBV4-3|-|once|TRBJ1-4
CASSQGGDSEKLFF
TGCGCCAGCAGCCAAGGCGGAGATTCCGAAAAACTGTTTTTT
>TRBV11-3|-|many|TRBJ2-2
CASSLVTPTGELFF
TGTGCCAGCAGCTTAGTAACACCCACCGGGGAGCTGTTTTTT
>TRBV6-5|TRBD1|-|TRBJ2-7
CAAGSGGYEQYF
TGTGCCGCCGGATCAGGGGGCTACGAGCAGTACTTC
>TRBV4-1|-|-|TRBJ2-1
CASSQVTDGRIYNEQFF
TGCGCCAGCAGCCAGGTTACGGACGGACGGATCTACAATGAGCAGTTCTTC